The 9 T cell receptor beta chains below all came from one sample that was sequenced in a study of T-cell reconstitution after alpha-beta-depleted transplantation in children. The authors prepared the TCRbeta library with unique molecular identifiers. TCRdb analysed the PCR reads with MiXCR anew, one entry per CDR3 protein. The sample comprises fewer than 550,000 distinct CDR3 sequences, roughly 10% of which are singletons, and 14% rests with the top ten. The source was PBMCs, mostly from graft donor cells, collected 180 days after TCRalphabeta/CD19-depleted stem cell transplant. All receptors derive from a female patient aged 2-9 years who had a stem cell transplant for aplastic anemia, so the T cells may come from the graft donor.

This clonotype has just a few counts. The chain recombines TRBV5-6 with TRBJ2-3; 11 bases match TRBD2. The germline V gene has CDR1 SGHDT and CDR2 YYEEEE. Losses at the gene ends were 4 bases for V and 2 bases for J; bases not matched to a gene: 9. The CDR3 has 17 residues. CDR3: CASSRPGLAAFTDTQYF. CDR3 nucleotides: TGTGCCAGCAGCAGGCCGGGACTAGCGGCCTTCACAGATACGCAGTATTTT. Looking up the rest from reference TRBV5-6 and TRBJ2-3 gives the full variable domain: DAGVTQSPTHLIKTRGQQVTLRCSPKSGHDTVSWYQQALGQGPQFIFQYYEEEERQRGNFPDRFSGHQFPNYSSELNVNALLLGDSALYLCASSRPGLAAFTDTQYFGPGTRLTVL.

A few counts support this clonotype. This chain uses TRBV7-2 with TRBJ1-2, with D unresolved. The germline gives CDR1 SGHTA, CDR2 FQGNSA. The V end lost 1 base, the J end lost 7 bases, and 4 bases lay between the germline ends. The CDR3 has 11 amino acids. CDR3 in amino acids: CASSLVSGYTF. Here the CDR3 DNA reads TGTGCCAGCAGCTTAGTAAGTGGCTACACCTTC.

This chain joins TRBV24-1 and TRBJ2-7; 11 positions match TRBD1. Germline V gene lookup returns CDR1 KGHDR and CDR2 SFDVKD. The CDR3 has 16 amino acids. The J segment lost 2 bases and the V segment lost 2 bases, leaving 4 bases of the junction unmatched. CDR3 amino acids: CATSDSPGQGAYEQYF. The CDR3 DNA follows: TGTGCCACCAGTGATTCGCCGGGACAGGGGGCCTACGAGCAGTACTTC.

This clonotype was counted between two and nine times. The chain couples TRBV29-1 to TRBJ2-5; 13 bases line up with TRBD2. Losses at the gene ends were 7 bases for V and 2 bases for J; bases not matched to a gene: 7. Germline V lookup: CDR1 SQVTM, CDR2 ANQGSEA. The CDR3 is 15 residues long. CDR3 in amino acids: CSGSGLAGIQETQYF. For the CDR3, the DNA is TGCAGCGGATCGGGACTAGCGGGGATTCAAGAGACCCAGTACTTC.

This rearrangement joins TRBV12-3 or TRBV12-4 to TRBJ2-7; D call uncertain. The ends were cut back, 3 bases at V and 10 bases at J, with 10 bases in the middle. This CDR3 is built from 11 residues. For the CDR3, the DNA is TGTGCCAGCAGTTTCCAGTCTTTCCAGTACTTC. Amino acids: CASSFQSFQYF.

In this sample, this clonotype turned up a few times. J is TRBJ2-7 and V is TRBV25-1; D is ambiguous. The germline V and J ends were trimmed by 4 bases and 7 bases, with 23 bases remaining between them. The germline V gene has CDR1 MGHDK and CDR2 SYGVNS. CDR3 size: 16 residues. The CDR3 coding sequence is TGTGCCAGCAGTGCCCCCTTTGTTGGAAGCCCCTTGGAGCAGTACTTC. Translated: CASSAPFVGSPLEQYF.

This clonotype has only a few counts. The chain is built from TRBV7-2 and TRBJ2-3; 10 bases align to TRBD2. This CDR3 is 18 amino acids long. Trimming at V came to 3 bases and at J to 5 bases, leaving 14 bases not matched to a gene. Germline CDR1 and CDR2: SGHTA and FQGNSA. The CDR3 reads CASSLSGRAFRNLDTQYF. CDR3 coding DNA: TGTGCCAGCAGCTTGAGCGGGAGGGCCTTTCGGAACCTAGATACGCAGTATTTT.

CDR3 coding DNA: TGTGCCGGCTCACGGGGGCTGAACACTGAAGCTTTCTTT. Translated, it gives CAGSRGLNTEAFF. V is TRBV6-2 or TRBV6-3 and J is TRBJ1-1; perhaps TRBD1 as D (6 bases). Germline-derived CDR1 and CDR2 are MNHEY and SVGEGT. The V end lost 11 bases, the J end lost 0 bases, and 13 bases lay between the germline ends. CDR3 length: 13 residues.

There are a few counts of this clonotype. The rearrangement joins TRBV28 to TRBJ1-5; 9 bases map to TRBD1. The V and J ends lost 6 bases and 0 bases, in that order; junction bases with no gene match: 12. Germline CDR1 reads MDHEN; CDR2 reads SYDVKM. The CDR3 consists of 18 residues. DNA for the CDR3: TGTGCCAGCAGCCCGACAGGGGGTTTCTTTTATAGCAATCAGCCCCAGCATTTT. Amino acids: CASSPTGGFFYSNQPQHF. The entire variable domain, with the rest obtained from reference TRBV28 and TRBJ1-5, is as follows: DVKVTQSSRYLVKRTGEKVFLECVQDMDHENMFWYRQDPGLGLRLIYFSYDVKMKEKGDIPEGYSVSREKKERFSLILESASTNQTSMYLCASSPTGGFFYSNQPQHFGDGTRLSIL.